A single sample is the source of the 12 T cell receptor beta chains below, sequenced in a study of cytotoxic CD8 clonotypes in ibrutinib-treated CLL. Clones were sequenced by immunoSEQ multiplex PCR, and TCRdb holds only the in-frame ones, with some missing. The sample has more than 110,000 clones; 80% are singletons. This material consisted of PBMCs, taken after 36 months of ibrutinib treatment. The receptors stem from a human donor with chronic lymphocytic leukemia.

In DNA form, the CDR3 reads TGTGCCAGCAGTGAAGTATCCCAACCCCGGGACAGCTATGGCTACACCTTC. Residues: CASSEVSQPRDSYGYTF. This chain joins TRBV2 and TRBJ1-2, with 7 bases fitting TRBD1. The V gene end was trimmed by 1 base and the J gene end by 4 bases; junction bases not matched to a gene: 12. The CDR3 extends over 17 amino acids. CDR1 is SNHLY, CDR2 FYNNEI, per germline.

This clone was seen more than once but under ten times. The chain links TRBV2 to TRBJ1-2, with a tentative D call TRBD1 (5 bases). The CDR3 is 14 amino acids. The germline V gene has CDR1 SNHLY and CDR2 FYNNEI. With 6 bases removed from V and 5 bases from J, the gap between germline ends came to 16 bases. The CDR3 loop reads CASRWSGTEYGYTF. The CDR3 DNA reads TGTGCCAGCAGATGGAGTGGGACCGAGTATGGCTACACCTTC.

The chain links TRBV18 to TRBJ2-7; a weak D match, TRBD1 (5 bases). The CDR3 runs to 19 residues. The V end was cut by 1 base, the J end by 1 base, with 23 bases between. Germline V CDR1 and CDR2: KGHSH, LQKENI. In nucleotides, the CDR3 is TGTGCCAGCTCACCACTCCCGATCAGGTTGACAGAAACGTCCTACGAGCAGTACTTC. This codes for CASSPLPIRLTETSYEQYF.

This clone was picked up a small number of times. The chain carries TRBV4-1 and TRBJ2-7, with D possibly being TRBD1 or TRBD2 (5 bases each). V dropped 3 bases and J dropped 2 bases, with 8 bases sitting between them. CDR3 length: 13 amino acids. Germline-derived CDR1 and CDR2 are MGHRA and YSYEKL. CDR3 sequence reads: CASSQGVTYEQYF. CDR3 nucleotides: TGCGCCAGCAGCCAGGGGGTCACCTACGAGCAGTACTTC.

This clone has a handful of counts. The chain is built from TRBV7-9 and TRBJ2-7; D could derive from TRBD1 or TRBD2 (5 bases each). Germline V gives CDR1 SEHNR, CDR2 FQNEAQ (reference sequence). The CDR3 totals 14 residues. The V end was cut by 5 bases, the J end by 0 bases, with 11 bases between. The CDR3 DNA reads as TGTGCCAGCAGCAGGGACGGGGTCTCCTACGAGCAGTACTTC. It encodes CASSRDGVSYEQYF.

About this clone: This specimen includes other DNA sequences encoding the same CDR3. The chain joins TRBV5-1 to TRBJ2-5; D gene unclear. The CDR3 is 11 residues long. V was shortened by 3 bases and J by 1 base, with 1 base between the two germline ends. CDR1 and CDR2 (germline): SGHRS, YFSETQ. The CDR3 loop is CASSSQETQYF. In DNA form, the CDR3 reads TGCGCCAGCAGCTCCCAAGAGACCCAGTACTTC.

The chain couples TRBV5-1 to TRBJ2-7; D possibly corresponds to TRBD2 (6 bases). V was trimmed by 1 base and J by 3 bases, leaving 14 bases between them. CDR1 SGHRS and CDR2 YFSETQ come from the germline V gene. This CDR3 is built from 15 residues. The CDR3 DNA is TGCGCCAGCAGCTTGAGGCTGGCAGCGGGCTACGAGCAGTACTTC. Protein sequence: CASSLRLAAGYEQYF.

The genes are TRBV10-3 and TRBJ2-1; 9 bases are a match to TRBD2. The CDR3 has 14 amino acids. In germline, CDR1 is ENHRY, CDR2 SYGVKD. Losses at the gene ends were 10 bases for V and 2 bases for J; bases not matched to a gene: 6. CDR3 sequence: CASRLADAYNEQFF. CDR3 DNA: TGTGCCAGCAGACTAGCGGATGCCTACAATGAGCAGTTCTTC.

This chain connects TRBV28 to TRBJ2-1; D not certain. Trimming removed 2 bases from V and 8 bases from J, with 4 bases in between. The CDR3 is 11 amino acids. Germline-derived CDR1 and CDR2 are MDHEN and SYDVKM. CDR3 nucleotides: TGTGCCAGCAGTTTAGTTGATGAGCAGTTCTTC. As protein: CASSLVDEQFF.

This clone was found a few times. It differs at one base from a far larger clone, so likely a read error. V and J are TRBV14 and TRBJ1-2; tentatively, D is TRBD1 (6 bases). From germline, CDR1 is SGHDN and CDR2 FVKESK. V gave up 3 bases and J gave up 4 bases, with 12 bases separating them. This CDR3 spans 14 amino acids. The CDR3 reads CASSHGGGGYGYTF. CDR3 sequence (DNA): TGTGCCAGCAGCCACGGAGGGGGGGGCTATGGCTACACCTTC.

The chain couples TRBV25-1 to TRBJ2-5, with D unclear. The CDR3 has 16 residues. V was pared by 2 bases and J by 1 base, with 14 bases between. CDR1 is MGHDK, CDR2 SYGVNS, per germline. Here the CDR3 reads CASSEGWLDTQETQYF. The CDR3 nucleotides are TGTGCCAGCAGTGAAGGGTGGCTAGATACCCAAGAGACCCAGTACTTC.

CDR3 bases: TGTGCCACCGGGGCCTCAGGGGATGAAAAACTGTTTTTT. Translated, it gives CATGASGDEKLFF. This sequence joins TRBV10-3 and TRBJ1-4; TRBD1 might be the D (6 bases). CDR1 ENHRY and CDR2 SYGVKD come from the germline V gene. The V and J ends lost 10 bases and 6 bases respectively, with 15 bases between them. CDR3 length: 13 amino acids.